This T cell receptor (beta chain) stems from a study of T cells in Graves' hyperthyroidism and ophthalmopathy. TCR beta CDR3 regions were amplified from RNA transcripts. HTBI primers drove first-round RT-PCR of the TCR CDR3. TCRdb analysed the multiplex PCR reads with MiXCR anew, one entry per CDR3 protein. The sample holds a few hundred thousand distinct CDR3 sequences, just over 45% seen once. The sequencing input was peripheral blood or thyroid tissue (not recorded which). This clonotype was obtained from an adult woman with Graves' disease, either hyperthyroidism or ophthalmopathy (not recorded which).

This CDR3 reads CASSFDRGKEKLFF. The CDR3 DNA sequence: TGTGCCAGCAGCTTTGACAGGGGAAAAGAAAAACTGTTTTTT. The V and J genes are TRBV7-8 and TRBJ1-4; 8 nucleotides align to TRBD1. The junction had 5 bases not matched to a gene; V was cut back by 3 bases and J by 8 bases. Germline CDR1 and CDR2: SGHVS and FQNEAQ. This CDR3 has 14 amino acids.